The clone carrying this TCR beta chain was observed many times. This sample is part of a study of neurological immune-mediated disorders. The V gene end was trimmed by 0 bases and the J gene end by 6 bases; junction bases not matched to a gene: 9. The CDR3 length is 18 residues. Per the germline V gene, CDR1 is SGHDN and CDR2 is FVKESK. The cDNA was synthesized by 5'RACE incorporating 10-nucleotide random UMIs. TCRdb re-analysed the 5' RACE reads in MiXCR, keeping a single row per CDR3 protein. The sample contains more than 75,000 distinct CDR3 sequences, 10% to 13% of which appear only once. The TCR sequence derives from a man in his forties or fifties in good health. This chain uses TRBV14 with TRBJ2-2; 11 positions match TRBD2. The specimen was PBMCs. The CDR3 protein is CASSQDIPGTSGSGELFF. The CDR3 bases are TGTGCCAGCAGCCAAGACATTCCGGGGACTAGCGGATCCGGGGAGCTGTTTTTT.